This entry concerns a single TCR beta chain. Its antigen remains unknown. V trimming: 5 bases; J trimming: 3 bases; junction bases outside the gene matches: 4. The CDR3 is made up of 14 amino acids. The V gene's germline CDR1 is MNHNS and CDR2 SASEGT. The data were taken from a study of cytomegalovirus exposure and HLA in healthy donors. Study as a whole: Tens of millions of unique TCRs from HLA-typed donors were held in an early data release. Of a few hundred genotyped donors, roughly 81% grouped in the Caucasian-associated ancestry cluster.

General study points: Indistinguishability led to the exclusion of some V segments, TRBV6-2 and TRBV6-3 included.

The PCR ran on 60 Vbeta and 13 Jbeta primers. Sequencing used immunoSEQ multiplex PCR; TCRdb keeps in-frame clones, though not all of them. The sample holds approximately 200,000 clones, 79% seen once. Each donor's status was that of a healthy bone marrow donor. The TCR comes from a girl aged 5-17 years in good health and CMV-seropositive. What was sequenced was PBMCs. The V call is TRBV6-1, the J call TRBJ2-7, with TRBD1 matching 10 bases. The CDR3 is CASSQDRGNYEQYF. Here the CDR3 DNA reads TGTGCCAGCAGTCAGGACAGGGGGAACTACGAGCAGTACTTC.